This T cell receptor beta chain comes out of a study of cytomegalovirus exposure and HLA in healthy donors. Background on the study: Roughly 180 million T cells yielded fewer than 120 million unique TCR beta sequences in earlier analysis.

CDR3 length equals 13 residues. The germline V gene encodes CDR1 SEHNR and CDR2 FQNEAQ (reference sequence). Trimming stripped 8 bases from V and 5 bases from J, with 12 bases between. In this sample, this clone turned up a few times. The PCR had 60 Vbeta and 13 Jbeta primers. Only in-frame clones appear in the TCRdb table, and some are missing; sequencing was by immunoSEQ multiplex PCR. This table holds under 65,000 clones, roughly 75% found once. Sequenced sample: PBMCs. V and J are TRBV7-9 and TRBJ1-4; D remains unclear. The clonotype comes from a man aged 25 to 40 in good health and CMV-seropositive. CDR3 DNA: TGTGCCAGCGCACCAGTTTCGAATGAAAAACTGTTTTTT. Translating gives CASAPVSNEKLFF.